These 7 T cell receptor beta chains came from one sample sequenced in a study of CD8+ T cells in alopecia areata. Sequencing relied on a cDNA template that was reverse transcribed from extracted RNA. Produced via immunoSEQ multiplex PCR; TCRdb's table is partial and in-frame only. This sample has roughly 120,000 clones, each found more than once. Sequenced input: lesional skin. All receptors come from a C3H/HeJ mouse with alopecia areata. The strain's MHC: H2-k.

Points on this clone: Germline and genes: mouse. The read halts 4 residues ahead of the CDR3 end, with the missing end drawn from the germline J gene. Additional DNA sequences in this sample encode the identical CDR3. J is TRBJ2-5 and V is TRBV13-3, with 7 positions matching TRBD2. The CDR3 has 15 residues. Germline CDR1 is NNHDY and CDR2 is SYVADS. The J segment lost 0 bases and the V segment lost 1 base, leaving 2 bases of the junction unmatched. The DNA read from the CDR3 is TGTGCCAGCAGTGATAACTGGGGAAACCAAGAC. This sequence encodes CASSDNWGNQD. The complete CDR3 protein is CASSDNWGNQDTQYF.

As regards this clone: Any gene name here is a mouse gene name. The missing CDR3 end, 4 residues past where the read stops, is filled in from the germline J gene. The rearrangement uses TRBV31 and TRBJ2-1; TRBD2 matches 12 bases. CDR1 is GKSSPN and CDR2 is SITVG in the germline V gene. V gave up 1 base and J gave up 6 bases; unmatched junction bases: 4. CDR3 length: 15 residues. CDR3 loop: CAWSPGTGGLAEQFF. The sequenced part of the CDR3 DNA is TGTGCCTGGAGTCCCGGGACTGGGGGGCTTGCT.

Notes on this clone: Gene names and germline match the mouse. Read sequence stops 4 residues before the CDR3 end, and the germline J gene provides the missing end. The chain has TRBV13-3 and TRBJ2-1, with D tentatively TRBD1 (6 bases). Trimming shortened V by 1 base and J by 1 base, and 12 bases separated the two germline ends. CDR1 is NNHDY and CDR2 is SYVADS in the germline V gene. The CDR3 length is 16 residues. The part of the CDR3 DNA that was read is TGTGCCAGCAGTGATCCTCGGACAGAAAACTATGCT. Amino acid sequence: CASSDPRTENYA. The whole CDR3 sequence reads CASSDPRTENYAEQFF.

This clone turned up a few times. Gene names denote mouse genes. CDR3 bases read: TGTGCCAGCAGTGATGCAGGGGGGTCCAGCTCCTAT. It translates to CASSDAGGSSSY. The complete CDR3 reads CASSDAGGSSSYEQYF. V gene TRBV13-3 combines with J gene TRBJ2-7, with D possibly TRBD1 on 7 matching bases. Read sequence stops 4 residues before the CDR3 end, and the germline J gene provides the missing end. Germline values: CDR1 NNHDY, CDR2 SYVADS. V was trimmed by 0 bases and J by 0 bases, leaving 13 bases between them. The CDR3 extends over 16 amino acids.

This clone was seen repeatedly, ten times or more. The genes and germline here are from mouse. The CDR3 goes on 4 residues after the read ends, and that part is filled in from the germline J gene. V usage is TRBV13-3 and J usage is TRBJ2-1; TRBD2 aligns across 14 bases. Germline V gene data show CDR1 as NNHDY and CDR2 as SYVADS. CDR3 length: 16 residues. The V gene end was trimmed by 6 bases and the J gene end by 5 bases; junction bases not matched to a gene: 7. The sequenced part of the CDR3 DNA is TGTGCCAGCAACCGGGACTGGGGGGGCGCGGATGCT. This gives the protein CASNRDWGGADA. The full CDR3 protein reads CASNRDWGGADAEQFF.

This clone was recorded a few times. There is a difference at residue 12 between the TCRdb protein and the DNA translation, so the protein given here was translated from the DNA. Genes and germline come from the mouse. Read sequence stops 3 residues before the CDR3 end, and the germline J gene provides the missing end. This chain links TRBV19 with TRBJ1-6, with 8 bases aligning to TRBD1. TRBJ1-6 counts as an open reading frame of uncertain function. Germline CDR1 is FNHDT and CDR2 is SITEND (reference sequence). With 3 bases clipped from V and 2 bases from J, the junction kept 1 base outside the gene matches. The CDR3 totals 15 residues. CDR3 in amino acids: CASSRTGPYNSPLYF. The CDR3 bases that were read are TGTGCCAGCAGTAGGACAGGGCCCTATAATTCGCCC.

This clone came up a few times. The TCRdb protein and the DNA translation do not line up at residue 13; the protein shown here was made by translating the DNA. The gene names given are mouse names. The CDR3 end is not reached by the read, which stops 3 residues before it; the germline J gene fills it in. This chain connects TRBV19 to TRBJ1-6; D not certain. TRBJ1-6 is marked as an open reading frame, function uncertain. From germline, CDR1 is FNHDT and CDR2 SITEND (reference sequence). The CDR3 contains 16 residues. V was trimmed by 0 bases and J by 3 bases, leaving 10 bases between them. Incomplete CDR3 DNA: TGTGCCAGCAGTATAGAACCGAACAGCTATAATTCGCCC. Translating it yields CASSIEPNSYNSP. The full CDR3 protein reads CASSIEPNSYNSPLYF.